This T cell receptor (beta chain) was sequenced during a study of cytomegalovirus exposure and HLA in healthy donors. V was clipped by 7 bases and J by 9 bases, with 13 bases between them. Germline V CDR1 and CDR2: MNHEY, SMNVEV (reference sequence). This CDR3 contains 12 residues. This clone came up a few times. The antigen remains undetermined. The study ran its PCR with 60 Vbeta and 13 Jbeta primers. As handled by the study authors: A later analysis tallied approximately 87 million unique TCR beta chains, 9 million to 12 million of them shared. Only in-frame clones appear in the TCRdb table, and some are missing; sequencing was by immunoSEQ multiplex PCR. V, J and clone size derive from that table, while D and trimming were established from the DNA sequence. The table includes roughly 190,000 clones, 9.5% detected once. General study results and limits: V- and J-gene trimming of TCR beta was linked (in a later analysis) to a missense DCLRE1C variant. With DRB1 most and HLA-C fewest, TCR association rates differed between HLA loci in a later analysis.

The chain carries TRBV27 and TRBJ2-1, with D possibly matching TRBD1 (5 bases). The receptor comes from a woman in her twenties or thirties in good health and CMV-seropositive. The sequenced material came from PBMCs. CDR3: CASTSRVGEQFF. The CDR3 nucleotides are TGTGCCAGCACTTCCAGGGTGGGTGAGCAGTTCTTC.